This record looks at one T cell receptor (beta chain) sequence and its context. The sample originates from a study of blood T cell repertoires in COVID-19. Overall study: COVID-19 samples from acute and convalescent phases originated in the United States, Italy and Spain. PBMCs, B-cell-depleted T cells, or T cells provided the cDNA or gDNA that made up the material.

Original handling: Nucleated cell counts were estimated from reference gene primer amplification. Clones were read by immunoSEQ multiplex PCR, and TCRdb kept only the in-frame ones, dropping some. That table supplies the V and J calls and clone size; D and trimming were determined from the DNA. Counted here are about 140,000 clones, around nine tenths occurring once; the ten biggest clones make up more than 3.5%. This TCR derives from a woman aged 40-49 years with acute or convalescent COVID-19. Source material: peripheral blood.

CDR3 residues: CASSLLPANIYEAFF. The CDR3 nucleotides are TGTGCCAGCAGCTTATTGCCCGCCAACATTTATGAAGCTTTCTTT. This chain joins TRBV11-1 and TRBJ1-1; D is unclear. This CDR3 spans 15 amino acids. The V gene's germline CDR1 is SGHAT and CDR2 FQDESV (reference sequence). Between the trimmed V and J ends, which lost 2 bases and 7 bases, there was a span of 17 bases.